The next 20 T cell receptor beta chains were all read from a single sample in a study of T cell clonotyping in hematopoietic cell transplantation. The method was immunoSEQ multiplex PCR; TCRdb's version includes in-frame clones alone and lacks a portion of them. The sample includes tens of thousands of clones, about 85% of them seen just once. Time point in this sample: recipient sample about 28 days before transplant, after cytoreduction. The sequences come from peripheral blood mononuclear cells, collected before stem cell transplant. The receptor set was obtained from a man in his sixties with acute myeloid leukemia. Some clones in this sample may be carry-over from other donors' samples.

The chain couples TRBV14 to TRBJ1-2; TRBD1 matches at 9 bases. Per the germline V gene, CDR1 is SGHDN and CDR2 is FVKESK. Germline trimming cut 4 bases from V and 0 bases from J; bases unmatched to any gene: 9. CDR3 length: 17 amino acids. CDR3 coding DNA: TGTGCCAGCAGCCGGTTATTGGGGACAGGGACTAACTATGGCTACACCTTC. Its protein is CASSRLLGTGTNYGYTF.

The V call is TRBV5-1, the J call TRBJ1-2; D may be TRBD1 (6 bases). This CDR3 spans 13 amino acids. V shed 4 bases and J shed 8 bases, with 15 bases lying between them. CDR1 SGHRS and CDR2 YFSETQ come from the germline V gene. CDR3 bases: TGCGCCAGCAGCCTAGGGACACCCAGCGGCTACACCTTC. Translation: CASSLGTPSGYTF.

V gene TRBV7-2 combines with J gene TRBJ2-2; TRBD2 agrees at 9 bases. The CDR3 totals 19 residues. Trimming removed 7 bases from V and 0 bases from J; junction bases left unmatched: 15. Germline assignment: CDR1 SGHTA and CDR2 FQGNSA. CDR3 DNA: TGTGCCAGCACCCCCCGGTCCCGCGCGGGGGGGTCGAACACCGGGGAGCTGTTTTTT. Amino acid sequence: CASTPRSRAGGSNTGELFF. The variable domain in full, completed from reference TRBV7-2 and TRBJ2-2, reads GAGVSQSPSNKVTEKGKDVELRCDPISGHTALYWYRQSLGQGLEFLIYFQGNSAPDKSGLPSDRFSAERTGGSVSTLTIQRTQQEDSAVYLCASTPRSRAGGSNTGELFFGEGSRLTVL.

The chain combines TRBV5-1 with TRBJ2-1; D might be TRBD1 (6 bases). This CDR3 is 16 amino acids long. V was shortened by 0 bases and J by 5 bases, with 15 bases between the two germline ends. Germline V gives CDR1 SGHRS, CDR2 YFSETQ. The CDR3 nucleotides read TGCGCCAGCAGCTTGGTCAACAGGGTAAGGAACAATGAGCAGTTCTTC. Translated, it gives CASSLVNRVRNNEQFF. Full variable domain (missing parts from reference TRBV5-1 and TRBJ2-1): KAGVTQTPRYLIKTRGQQVTLSCSPISGHRSVSWYQQTPGQGLQFLFEYFSETQRNKGNFPGRFSGRQFSNSRSEMNVSTLELGDSALYLCASSLVNRVRNNEQFFGPGTRLTVL.

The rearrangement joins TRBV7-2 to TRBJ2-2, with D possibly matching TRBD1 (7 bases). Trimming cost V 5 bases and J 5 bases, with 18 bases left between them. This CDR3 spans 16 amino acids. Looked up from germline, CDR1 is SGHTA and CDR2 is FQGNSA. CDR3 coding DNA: TGTGCCAGCAGCGATCAGACAGGGACTTTAACCGGGGAGCTGTTTTTT. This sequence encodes CASSDQTGTLTGELFF.

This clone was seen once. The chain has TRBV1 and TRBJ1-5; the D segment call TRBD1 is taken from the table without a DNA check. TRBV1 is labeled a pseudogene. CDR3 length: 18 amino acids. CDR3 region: CTSSQPNHPDRVNQPQHF. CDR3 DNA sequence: TGCACCAGCAGCCAGCCGAACCACCCGGACAGGGTTAATCAGCCCCAGCATTTT.

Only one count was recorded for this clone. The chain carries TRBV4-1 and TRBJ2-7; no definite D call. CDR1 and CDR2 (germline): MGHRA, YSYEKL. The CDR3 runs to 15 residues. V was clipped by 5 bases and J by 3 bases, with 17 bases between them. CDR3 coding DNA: TGCGCCAGCAGCTCTCGGTTTAAGGGTCTCTACGAGCAGTACTTC. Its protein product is CASSSRFKGLYEQYF.

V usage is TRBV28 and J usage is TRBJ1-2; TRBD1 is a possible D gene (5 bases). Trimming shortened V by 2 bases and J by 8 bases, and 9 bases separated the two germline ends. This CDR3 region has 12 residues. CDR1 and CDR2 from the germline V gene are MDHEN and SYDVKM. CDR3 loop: CASSLTGGGYTF. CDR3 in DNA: TGTGCCAGCAGTTTAACAGGTGGCGGCTACACCTTC.

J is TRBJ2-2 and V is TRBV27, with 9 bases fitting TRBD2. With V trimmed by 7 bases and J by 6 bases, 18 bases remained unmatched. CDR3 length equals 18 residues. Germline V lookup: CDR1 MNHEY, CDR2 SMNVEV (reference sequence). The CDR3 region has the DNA TGTGCCAGCATTAAGCGGGGGGCAGACTTCACACCTTCCGGGGAGCTGTTTTTT. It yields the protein CASIKRGADFTPSGELFF.

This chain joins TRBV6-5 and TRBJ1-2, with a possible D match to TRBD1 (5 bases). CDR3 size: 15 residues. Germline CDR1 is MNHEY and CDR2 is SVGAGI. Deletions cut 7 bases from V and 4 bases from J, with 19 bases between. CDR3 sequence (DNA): TGTGCCAGCATCCCTGGGAAGGCAGGGACCTATGGCTACACCTTC. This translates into CASIPGKAGTYGYTF.

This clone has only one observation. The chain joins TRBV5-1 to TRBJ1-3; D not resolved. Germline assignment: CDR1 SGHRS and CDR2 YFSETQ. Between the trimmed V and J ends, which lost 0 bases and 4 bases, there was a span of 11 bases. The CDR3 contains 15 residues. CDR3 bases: TGCGCCAGCAGCTTGGTCGGGGTTAGCGGAAACACCATATATTTT. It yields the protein CASSLVGVSGNTIYF.

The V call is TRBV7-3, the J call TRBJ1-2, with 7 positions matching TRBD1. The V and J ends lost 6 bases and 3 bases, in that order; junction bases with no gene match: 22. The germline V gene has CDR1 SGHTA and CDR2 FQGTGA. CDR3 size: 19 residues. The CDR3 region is CASRPQQTGQGDMDYGYTF. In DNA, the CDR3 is TGTGCCAGCAGACCTCAGCAAACCGGCCAGGGGGACATGGACTATGGCTACACCTTC.

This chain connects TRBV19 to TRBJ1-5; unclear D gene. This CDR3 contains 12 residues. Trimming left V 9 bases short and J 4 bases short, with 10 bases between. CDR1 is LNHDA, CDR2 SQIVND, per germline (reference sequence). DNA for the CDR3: TGTGCCAGCCGACTGGGTAATCAGCCCCAGCATTTT. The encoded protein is CASRLGNQPQHF.

This CDR3 reads CASSDQPQHF. The CDR3 nucleotides read TGTGCCAGCTCGGACCAGCCCCAGCATTTT. The chain joins TRBV28 to TRBJ1-5; D ambiguous. V was pared by 8 bases and J by 7 bases, with 6 bases between. CDR3 length equals 10 residues. CDR1 and CDR2 from the germline V gene are MDHEN and SYDVKM. The complete variable domain, with remaining parts taken from reference TRBV28 and TRBJ1-5, reads DVKVTQSSRYLVKRTGEKVFLECVQDMDHENMFWYRQDPGLGLRLIYFSYDVKMKEKGDIPEGYSVSREKKERFSLILESASTNQTSMYLCASSDQPQHFGDGTRLSIL.

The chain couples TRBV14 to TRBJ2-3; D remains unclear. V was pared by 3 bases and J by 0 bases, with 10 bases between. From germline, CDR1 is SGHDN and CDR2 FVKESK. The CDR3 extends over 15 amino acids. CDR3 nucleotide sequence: TGTGCCAGCAGCCACGGAGAAGCTAGCACAGATACGCAGTATTTT. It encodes CASSHGEASTDTQYF.

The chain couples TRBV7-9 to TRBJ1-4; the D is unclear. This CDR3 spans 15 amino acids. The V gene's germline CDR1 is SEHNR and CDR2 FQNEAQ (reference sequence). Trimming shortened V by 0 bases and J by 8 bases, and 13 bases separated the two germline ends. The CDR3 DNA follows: TGTGCCAGCAGCTTAGCGGTCGGTATGGGGGAAAAACTGTTTTTT. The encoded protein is CASSLAVGMGEKLFF.

CDR3 DNA: TGTGCCAGCAGCTCTCAGTCTAGCGGGATAAATGAGCAGTTCTTC. This gives the protein CASSSQSSGINEQFF. The genes are TRBV7-6 and TRBJ2-1; 9 nucleotides agree with TRBD2. The junction had 8 bases not matched to a gene; V was cut back by 4 bases and J by 7 bases. CDR3 length: 15 residues. The germline CDR1 and CDR2 sequences are SGHVS and FNYEAQ.

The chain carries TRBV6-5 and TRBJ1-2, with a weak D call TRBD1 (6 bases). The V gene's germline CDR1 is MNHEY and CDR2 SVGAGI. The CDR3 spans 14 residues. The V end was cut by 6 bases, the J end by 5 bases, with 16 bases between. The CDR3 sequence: CASSSATGYYGYTF. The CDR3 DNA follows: TGTGCCAGCAGCTCGGCGACAGGCTATTATGGCTACACCTTC.

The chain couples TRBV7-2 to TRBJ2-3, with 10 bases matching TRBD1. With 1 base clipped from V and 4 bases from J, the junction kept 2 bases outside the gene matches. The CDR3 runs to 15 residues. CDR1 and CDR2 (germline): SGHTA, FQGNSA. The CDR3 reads CASSLEGQGSDTQYF. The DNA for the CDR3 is TGTGCCAGCAGCTTAGAGGGACAGGGGTCAGATACGCAGTATTTT.

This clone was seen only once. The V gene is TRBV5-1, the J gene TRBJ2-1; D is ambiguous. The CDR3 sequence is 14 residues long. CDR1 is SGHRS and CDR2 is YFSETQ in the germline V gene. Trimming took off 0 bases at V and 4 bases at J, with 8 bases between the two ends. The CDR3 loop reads CASSLVGEYNEQFF. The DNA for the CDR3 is TGCGCCAGCAGCTTGGTTGGGGAATACAATGAGCAGTTCTTC.